The rows below give T cell receptor beta chains drawn from one sample of a study of neurological immune-mediated disorders. TCRdb analysed the 5' RACE reads with MiXCR anew, one entry per CDR3 protein. The table lists 80,000 to 95,000 distinct CDR3 sequences, under 4.5% of them singletons, with just under 3% in the top ten. Material: PBMCs. These receptors were collected from a woman aged 50 to 65 with multiple sclerosis. Each CDR3 is given with its conserved first and last residue. D genes are given only for firm matches. Clone size appears in some rows only: once, few, many, or a class for an expanded clone.

TRBV20-1	many	TRBJ2-1	.	TGCAGTGCTAGGGATGTGGCTCCTTTCTACAATGAGCAGTTCTTC	CSARDVAPFYNEQFF
TRBV12-3/TRBV12-4	many	TRBJ1-1	.	TGTGCCAGCAGTTCCGGTCGGGACACTGAAGCTTTCTTT	CASSSGRDTEAFF
TRBV5-8	many	TRBJ1-1	.	TGTGCCAGCAGCTTGGCCGTTTCTCTGAGGACTGAAGCTTTCTTT	CASSLAVSLRTEAFF
TRBV20-1	many	TRBJ2-3	.	TGCAGTGCCACAGGCGTGGGCTTCTTGGCAGATACGCAGTATTTT	CSATGVGFLADTQYF
TRBV5-6	many	TRBJ1-2	.	TGTGCCAGCAGCTTGGACCTGGTCTATGGCTACACCTTC	CASSLDLVYGYTF
TRBV5-1	many	TRBJ2-7	TRBD2	TGCGCCAGCAGCTTGGAGACACTAGCGGGGGGGCAGAGCTACGAGCAGTACTTC	CASSLETLAGGQSYEQYF
TRBV28	many	TRBJ2-7	.	TGTGCCAGCAGTCATCATCCGGGACTCCTGAAAAGCTCCTACGAGCAGTACTTC	CASSHHPGLLKSSYEQYF
TRBV20-1	many	TRBJ2-1	TRBD1	TGCAGTGCTAGGAGTCAAGGACAGGGGGCATACAATGAGCAGTTCTTC	CSARSQGQGAYNEQFF
TRBV5-1	many	TRBJ2-3	.	TGCGCCAGCAGGGTCGGGGGCACAGATACGCAGTATTTT	CASRVGGTDTQYF
TRBV20-1	many	TRBJ2-2	.	TGCAGTGCGTTACAGGGAAACACCGGGGAGCTGTTTTTT	CSALQGNTGELFF
TRBV20-1	many	TRBJ2-3	.	TGCAGTGCTAGTTCTGGGATCACAGATACGCAGTATTTT	CSASSGITDTQYF
TRBV7-9	many	TRBJ2-7	.	TGTGCCAGCAGCTTAGCCGGAGCCTACGAGCAGTACTTC	CASSLAGAYEQYF
TRBV10-3	many	TRBJ1-6	.	TGTGCCATCAGGGAACAACAACGGAATAATTCACCCCTCCACTTT	CAIREQQRNNSPLHF
TRBV6-1	.	TRBJ2-6	.	TGTGCCAGCAGTGAAGAGGAGGCTGGGGCCAACGTCCTGACTTTC	CASSEEEAGANVLTF
TRBV6-6	few	TRBJ2-2	.	TGTGCCAGCAGTCGTCAGACTAGTACCGGGGAGCTGTTTTTT	CASSRQTSTGELFF
TRBV12-3/TRBV12-4	many	TRBJ1-2	TRBD1	TGTGCCAGCAGTCTGGGGACAGGACGAGGCTACACCTTC	CASSLGTGRGYTF
TRBV7-2	many	TRBJ1-5	.	TGTGCCAGCAGCTCATCCTCCAGAAATCAGCCCCAGCATTTT	CASSSSSRNQPQHF
TRBV7-2	many	TRBJ1-4	.	TGTGCCAGCAGTCTTAACCCCCGGGCTCTTACTAATGAAAAACTGTTTTTT	CASSLNPRALTNEKLFF
TRBV20-1	many	TRBJ1-1	.	TGCAGTGCTAGTCGGCTTGACACTGAAGCTTTCTTT	CSASRLDTEAFF
TRBV7-2	many	TRBJ2-7	.	TGTGCCAGCAGCCTCCGACTAGAGGTCCACGAGCAGTACTTC	CASSLRLEVHEQYF
TRBV9	.	TRBJ2-7	.	TGTGCCAGCAGCAACCGAAAGAGGGAGTACTTC	CASSNRKREYF
TRBV6-5	many	TRBJ1-1	TRBD1	TGTGCCAGCATCAACCACGGGACAGAGAACACTGAAGCTTTCTTT	CASINHGTENTEAFF
TRBV7-3	.	TRBJ2-5	TRBD1	TGTGCCAGCAGCCTCCTGGGACAGGGTCCAGAGACCCAGTACTTC	CASSLLGQGPETQYF
TRBV6-6	many	TRBJ1-2	TRBD1	TGTGCCAGCAGGGGAGGGACAGCTGGCGGCTACACCTTC	CASRGGTAGGYTF
TRBV7-9	many	TRBJ2-2	.	TGTGCCAGCAGCTTCCTTGGGAACACCGGGGAGCTGTTTTTT	CASSFLGNTGELFF
TRBV5-1	many	TRBJ2-6	.	TGCGCCAGCAGCTTGCTCGACTCTGGGGCCAACGTCCTGACTTTC	CASSLLDSGANVLTF
TRBV7-2	many	TRBJ2-3	.	TGTGCCAGCAGCTTAGAGGGACTCCTATCGGCAGATACGCAGTATTTT	CASSLEGLLSADTQYF
TRBV24-1	many	TRBJ2-5	TRBD2	TGTGCCACCAGTGGAATAGCGGGGGGGAAAGAGACCCAGTACTTC	CATSGIAGGKETQYF